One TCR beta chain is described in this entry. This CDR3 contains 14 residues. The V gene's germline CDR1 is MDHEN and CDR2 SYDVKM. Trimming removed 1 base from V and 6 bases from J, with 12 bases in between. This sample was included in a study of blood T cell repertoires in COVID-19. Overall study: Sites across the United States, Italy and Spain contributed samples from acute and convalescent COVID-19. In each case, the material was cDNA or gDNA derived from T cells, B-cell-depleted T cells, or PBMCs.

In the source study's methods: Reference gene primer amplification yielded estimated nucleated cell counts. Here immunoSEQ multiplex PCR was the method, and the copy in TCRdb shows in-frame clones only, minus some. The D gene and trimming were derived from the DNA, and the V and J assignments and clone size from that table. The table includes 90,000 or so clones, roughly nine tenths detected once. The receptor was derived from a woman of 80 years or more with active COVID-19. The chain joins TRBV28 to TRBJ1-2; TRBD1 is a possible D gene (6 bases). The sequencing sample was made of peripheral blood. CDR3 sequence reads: CASSLLQGWDGYTF. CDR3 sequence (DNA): TGTGCCAGCAGTTTATTACAGGGATGGGATGGCTACACCTTC.